A selection of T cell receptor beta chains follows, all from one sample in a study of persistence of HIV-infected CD4 T cells. These receptors are not linked to any known antigen. Libraries were prepared by immunoSEQ multiplex PCR; TCRdb keeps only in-frame clonotypes and omits some of them. The sample carries roughly 34,000 clones, 82% recorded once. The source material was CD4+ T cells sorted from PBMCs after roughly 18-hour stimulation, sampled from a patient who received antiretroviral therapy. The receptors were sampled from an adult woman with HIV who was CMV-seropositive. The conserved cysteine and the conserved F or W are not part of the CDR3 here. The listing skips clone size in some rows; elsewhere it reads once, few, many or a size class.

v_gene	abundance	j_gene	CDR3aa
TRBV2	-	TRBJ2-5	ASSLSKETQY
TRBV10-2	-	TRBJ2-7	ASSESSRGSYEQY
TRBV7-9	-	TRBJ2-5	ASRRGQGSAPGAQETQY
TRBV2	-	TRBJ1-5	ASTGKSLYSNQPQH
TRBV10-3	-	TRBJ1-2	AISEFSPPGDYGYT
TRBV7-9	few	TRBJ2-7	ASSSDTLGTVRKQY
TRBV7-9	-	TRBJ2-1	ASTLTSGSASEQF
TRBV3-1/TRBV3-2	-	TRBJ2-2	ASSTSVRFGELF
TRBV19	-	TRBJ1-1	ASSARILGTEAF
TRBV6-1	-	TRBJ1-2	ASSERQTGGYT
TRBV28	few	TRBJ2-5	ASRGGGTGTGRQTQY
TRBV6-6	-	TRBJ2-7	ASSPTGLAGASYEQY
TRBV24-1	once	TRBJ1-3	ATSDPTSRTIY
TRBV6-5	-	TRBJ1-1	ASSYGASLNTEAF
TRBV6-2/TRBV6-3	-	TRBJ2-7	ASSYGGPPPYEQY
TRBV18	-	TRBJ2-5	ASSPGHQETQY
TRBV2	few	TRBJ1-5	ASSEGQGDRQPQH
TRBV19	-	TRBJ1-1	ASSTGQGRVSIGAF
TRBV6-5	once	TRBJ2-7	ASSLLSGSRDEQY
TRBV9	-	TRBJ2-7	ASSVEDEQY
TRBV15	once	TRBJ2-2	ATRRQVNTGELF
TRBV7-8	-	TRBJ2-1	ASSLYGGSEQF
TRBV4-3	-	TRBJ2-1	ASSQGWGEQF
TRBV9	-	TRBJ2-3	ASSVGTTSTDTQY
TRBV28	-	TRBJ2-7	ASSTHGQGLGEQY
TRBV6-5	-	TRBJ2-2	ASRTGTANTGELF
TRBV5-1	-	TRBJ1-5	ASSAEIDSNQPQH
TRBV5-4	-	TRBJ1-6	ASSADRANYNSPLH
TRBV11-3	-	TRBJ1-1	ASSLVGTEAF
TRBV6-1	-	TRBJ1-5	ASSEARLRQPQH
TRBV11-3	-	TRBJ2-1	ASSPRTGGLNEQF
TRBV5-5	-	TRBJ2-7	ASSLAGEVGEQY
TRBV9	-	TRBJ1-6	ASSVGRTDSPLH
TRBV7-8	-	TRBJ2-5	ASSPRDLDGETQY
TRBV5-1	few	TRBJ1-1	ASSLSPQGWGTEAF
TRBV18	-	TRBJ1-1	ASSSQGGNTEAF
TRBV5-6	-	TRBJ1-3	ASTLGGGILGNTIY
TRBV6-1	-	TRBJ1-2	ASSERRYGYT
TRBV5-6	-	TRBJ1-1	ASRPGGGNTEAF
TRBV2	-	TRBJ2-5	ASSEGRGGLQTQY
TRBV7-3	-	TRBJ2-7	ASSLNSGGAQSEQY
TRBV12-5	-	TRBJ2-2	ASGPQTGSTGELF
TRBV6-2/TRBV6-3	-	TRBJ2-1	ASSSTSSAEQF
TRBV3-1/TRBV3-2	few	TRBJ1-6	ASSQVTGLSSYNSPLH
TRBV11-3	once	TRBJ1-3	ASSPTVSGNTIY
TRBV9	-	TRBJ1-2	ASSVEPHELSNYGYT
TRBV19	-	TRBJ1-5	ACSGTGDQPQH
TRBV2	few	TRBJ1-5	ASSESRQGHQPQH
TRBV13	once	TRBJ2-5	ASTLLGSMTQY
TRBV5-1	-	TRBJ1-6	ASRSRAGDSPLH
TRBV24-1	-	TRBJ2-1	ATSAWQYNEQF
TRBV6-5	-	TRBJ1-3	ASSPGQGGNTIY
TRBV9	-	TRBJ1-4	ASSAGLPNEKLF
TRBV2	-	TRBJ1-6	AARTGEGSPLH
TRBV19	-	TRBJ2-3	ASSQNGLAGGIDTQY